The 21 T cell receptor beta chains presented below share a single source sample, sequenced in a study of regulatory T cells in long-lasting Graves disease. Building of the TCR beta libraries involved iRepertoire HTBI primers and Arm-PCR of CDR3 regions. Using its own MiXCR run on the multiplex PCR reads, TCRdb lists one record per CDR3 protein. The sample consists of hundreds of thousands of distinct CDR3 sequences, roughly a fifth of them appearing once. Time point in this sample: persistent/refractory GD, antithyroid drugs over 5 years with positive TRAb. There was RNA extracted from PBMCs, and the TCR library was made from it. The sequenced sample was peripheral blood mononuclear cells (PBMCs), obtained when the disease was refractory, from a patient treated with antithyroid drugs. These receptors all come from a female donor with Graves disease.

The table lists this clonotype with many counts. V gene TRBV11-3 combines with J gene TRBJ1-2; weak D call: TRBD1 (5 bases). The CDR3 has 12 amino acids. The V and J ends lost 5 bases and 3 bases respectively, with 7 bases between them. Germline values: CDR1 SGHNT, CDR2 YENEEA. CDR3 amino acids: CASSRGDYGYTF. DNA for the CDR3: TGTGCCAGCAGCCGGGGGGACTATGGCTACACCTTC.

As regards this clonotype: Sequence at one end of the junction differs from germline and may be a read error. This rearrangement joins TRBV2 to TRBJ2-4, with D unclear. CDR1 and CDR2 (germline): SNHLY, FYNNEI. The CDR3 is made up of 13 amino acids. The CDR3 loop reads CASRDGPKSIQYF. The CDR3 DNA reads TGTGCCAGCAGGGACGGACCCAAAAGCATTCAGTACTTC.

The chain has TRBV5-1 and TRBJ1-6; 7 bases line up with TRBD1. The CDR3 is made up of 15 amino acids. J was trimmed by 5 bases and V by 0 bases; bases with no gene match: 2. CDR1 SGHRS and CDR2 YFSETQ come from the germline V gene. CDR3 coding DNA: TGCGCCAGCAGCTTGGAGGACAGGAATAATTCACCCCTCCACTTT. It encodes CASSLEDRNNSPLHF.

This clonotype was counted many times. The chain employs TRBV27 and TRBJ2-7; TRBD1 is a possible D gene (5 bases). CDR1 and CDR2 from the germline V gene are MNHEY and SMNVEV (reference sequence). The ends were cut back, 3 bases at V and 1 base at J, with 10 bases in the middle. This CDR3 has 14 amino acids. DNA for the CDR3: TGTGCCAGCAGTTTGTTCCCAGGGTCCTACGAGCAGTACTTC. It translates to CASSLFPGSYEQYF.

This clonotype was detected only a few times. A read error may produce the germline difference seen at one junction end. The chain couples TRBV13 to TRBJ1-3; TRBD1 might be the D (6 bases). This CDR3 has 15 amino acids. The germline CDR1 and CDR2 sequences are PRHDT and FYEKMQ (reference sequence). The CDR3 spells CASSLAWTAGNTIYF. Written as DNA, the CDR3 is TGCGCCAGCAGCTTGGCCTGGACAGCTGGAAACACCATATATTTT.

This clonotype occurred many times. This chain joins TRBV20-1 and TRBJ2-7, with a tentative D call TRBD2 (5 bases). Between the trimmed V and J ends, which lost 0 bases and 2 bases, there was a span of 17 bases. The germline gives CDR1 DFQATT, CDR2 SNEGSKA (reference sequence). This CDR3 is built from 16 residues. In DNA, the CDR3 is TGCAGTGCTAGAGATCCGAGATTCGCCGGGGCCTACGAGCAGTACTTC. It is translated as CSARDPRFAGAYEQYF.

This clonotype has only a few counts. The V and J genes are TRBV3-1 and TRBJ2-7; D is perhaps TRBD2 (6 bases). Germline-derived CDR1 and CDR2 are LGHDT and YNNKEL (reference sequence). V lost 8 bases and J 0 bases, leaving 17 bases between the germline ends. The CDR3 has 15 amino acids. The CDR3 coding sequence is TGTGCCAGCGGCCTCGGGACTCCACTCTCCTACGAGCAGTACTTC. Translation: CASGLGTPLSYEQYF.

This clonotype was picked up many times. This rearrangement joins TRBV12-3 or TRBV12-4 to TRBJ1-4; TRBD1 might be the D (6 bases). This CDR3 comprises 17 residues. The V end lost 0 bases, the J end lost 1 base, and 12 bases lay between the germline ends. The CDR3 coding sequence is TGTGCCAGCAGTTTAGCTCTGCCCAGGGGAACTAATGAAAAACTGTTTTTT. Amino acid sequence: CASSLALPRGTNEKLFF.

As concerns this clonotype: The missing conserved phenylalanine or tryptophan at the end of this CDR3 makes a read error likely. As DNA, the CDR3 is TGTGCCAGCAGTTTAGGAGGCCTCACCCCATTCTACGAGCAGTACTCC. Residues: CASSLGGLTPFYEQYS. V and J are TRBV27 and TRBJ2-7, with D tentatively TRBD2 (5 bases). Germline V CDR1 and CDR2: MNHEY, SMNVEV (reference sequence). V lost 2 bases, J lost 3 bases, and 17 bases lay in between. This CDR3 contains 16 residues.

This clonotype was observed at least ten times. The V call is TRBV6-2 or TRBV6-3, the J call TRBJ2-7, with a possible D match to TRBD1 (6 bases). V was clipped by 5 bases and J by 5 bases, with 22 bases between them. CDR1 is MNHEY, CDR2 SVGEGT, per germline. This CDR3 comprises 16 residues. CDR3 in amino acids: CASSEIGGQGFDEQYF. The CDR3 DNA is TGTGCCAGCAGTGAAATTGGGGGCCAAGGGTTCGACGAGCAGTACTTC.

This clonotype was found a few times. A single base separates this from a much larger clone, so it may be a read error. This chain links TRBV18 with TRBJ1-1; no reliable D call. This CDR3 comprises 12 residues. Germline CDR1 is KGHSH and CDR2 is LQKENI. CDR3 in DNA: TGTGCCAGCCCACCACTGAACACTGAAGCTTTCTTT. This gives the protein CASPPLNTEAFF. Variable domain in full (rest from reference TRBV18 and TRBJ1-1): NAGVMQNPRHLVRRRGQEARLRCSPMKGHSHVYWYRQLPEEGLKFMVYLQKENIIDESGMPKERFSAEFPKEGPSILRIQQVVRGDSAAYFCASPPLNTEAFFGQGTRLTVV.

This clonotype was counted many times. The chain is built from TRBV30 and TRBJ1-4; D not certain. CDR1 GTSNPN and CDR2 SVGIG come from the germline V gene (reference sequence). The V and J ends lost 5 bases and 6 bases respectively, with 22 bases between them. This CDR3 has 16 residues. CDR3 nucleotides: TGTGCCTGGGATAGAGCCACGTCGCGCCCTCATGAAAAACTGTTTTTT. Its protein product is CAWDRATSRPHEKLFF. Full variable domain (outside the CDR3, taken from reference TRBV30 and TRBJ1-4): SQTIHQWPATLVQPVGSPLSLECTVEGTSNPNLYWYRQAAGRGLQLLFYSVGIGQISSEVPQNLSASRPQDRQFILSSKKLLLSDSGFYLCAWDRATSRPHEKLFFGSGTQLSVL.

This clonotype appeared a single time. This sequence joins TRBV9 and TRBJ1-3, with D possibly matching TRBD1 (6 bases). The CDR3 spans 16 residues. Looked up from germline, CDR1 is SGDLS and CDR2 is YYNGEE. Trimming stripped 0 bases from V and 2 bases from J, with 12 bases between. CDR3 amino acids: CASSVGGGRAGNTIYF. The CDR3 nucleotides are TGTGCCAGCAGCGTAGGTGGGGGGCGAGCTGGAAACACCATATATTTT.

This clonotype came up many times. CDR3 protein: CASSGETGVGHGYTF. The DNA for the CDR3 is TGTGCCAGCAGTGGGGAGACAGGGGTTGGGCATGGCTACACCTTC. V usage is TRBV6-1 and J usage is TRBJ1-2, with 8 nucleotides matching TRBD1. The CDR3 spans 15 residues. The V segment lost 4 bases and the J segment 6 bases; nucleotides outside the gene matches: 10. The germline gives CDR1 MNHNS, CDR2 SASEGT.

This clonotype was seen at least ten times. The CDR3 coding sequence is TGTGCCAGTGGTGAACAGGGTTTGAGTGAAAAACTGTTTTTT. Its protein product is CASGEQGLSEKLFF. The genes are TRBV7-2 and TRBJ1-4, with D perhaps TRBD1 (6 bases). Trimming cost V 9 bases and J 7 bases, with 18 bases left between them. Germline CDR1 and CDR2: SGHTA and FQGNSA. There are 14 residues in the CDR3.

There are many counts of this clonotype. The rearrangement joins TRBV12-3 or TRBV12-4 to TRBJ2-5, with D perhaps matching TRBD1 or TRBD2 (5 bases each). This CDR3 region has 14 residues. Trimming cost V 6 bases and J 4 bases, with 15 bases left between them. DNA for the CDR3: TGTGCCAGCAGAACGTGGGGGACCGGAGAGACCCAGTACTTC. As protein: CASRTWGTGETQYF.

This clonotype was counted at least ten times. J is TRBJ1-2 and V is TRBV28; D may be TRBD1 (6 bases). The germline CDR1 and CDR2 sequences are MDHEN and SYDVKM. The CDR3 covers 13 residues. Trimming left V 7 bases short and J 4 bases short, with 13 bases between. CDR3 sequence (DNA): TGTGCCAGCACCCCCAGGGGTCCCTATGGCTACACCTTC. Translated: CASTPRGPYGYTF.

With respect to this clonotype: The likely explanation is a read error, given a far larger clone one base away. The rearrangement links TRBV7-2 to TRBJ2-5; D remains unclear. The length of the CDR3 is 13 residues. Germline V gene data show CDR1 as SGHTA and CDR2 as FQGNSA. In DNA form, the CDR3 reads TGTGCCAGCAGCTTAGGACTCAAAGAGACCCAGCACTTC. Translation: CASSLGLKETQHF.

This clonotype was recorded at least ten times. The chain couples TRBV2 to TRBJ2-5; TRBD2 agrees at 8 bases. From germline, CDR1 is SNHLY and CDR2 FYNNEI. This CDR3 is 15 amino acids long. With 7 bases clipped from V and 5 bases from J, the junction kept 12 bases outside the gene matches. The CDR3 DNA sequence: TGTGCCAGCACTTCCGGGACTAGGGCCGGGGAGACCCAGTACTTC. As protein: CASTSGTRAGETQYF.

The J gene is TRBJ2-7, the V gene TRBV20-1, with a tentative D call TRBD1 (7 bases). CDR1 and CDR2 from the germline V gene are DFQATT and SNEGSKA (reference sequence). The CDR3 contains 12 residues. The V end lost 6 bases, the J end lost 6 bases, and 15 bases lay between the germline ends. The chain's CDR3 is CSANQGGSEQYF. Here the CDR3 DNA reads TGCAGTGCGAATCAGGGGGGTAGCGAGCAGTACTTC.

CDR3 DNA sequence: TGTGCCAGCAGCGTAGAAAGCAGGGGGCTGGAGACCCAGTACTTC. Protein product: CASSVESRGLETQYF. The V gene is TRBV9, the J gene TRBJ2-5; TRBD1 matches 8 bases. The trim removed 0 bases at V and 5 bases at J, leaving 6 bases unmatched. This CDR3 is built from 15 residues. Germline V gene lookup returns CDR1 SGDLS and CDR2 YYNGEE.